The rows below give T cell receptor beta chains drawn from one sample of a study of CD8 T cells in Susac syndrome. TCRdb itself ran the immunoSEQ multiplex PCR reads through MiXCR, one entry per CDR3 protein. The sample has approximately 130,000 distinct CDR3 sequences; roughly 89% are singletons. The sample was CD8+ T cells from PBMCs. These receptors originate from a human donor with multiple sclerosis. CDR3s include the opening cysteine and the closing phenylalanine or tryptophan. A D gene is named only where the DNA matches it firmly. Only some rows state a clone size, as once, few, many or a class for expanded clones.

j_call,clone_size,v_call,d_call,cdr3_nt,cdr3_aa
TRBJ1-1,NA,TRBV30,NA,TGTGCCTGGAGTGACACAGGACCTGAAGCTTTCTTT,CAWSDTGPEAFF
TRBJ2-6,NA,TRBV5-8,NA,TGTGCCAGCAGCGTTGAGGAGGTTTATGGCTGGGCCAACGTCCTGACTTTC,CASSVEEVYGWANVLTF
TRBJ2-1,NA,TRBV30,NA,TGTGCCTGGAGGGGGAACTCCTACAATGAGCAGTTCTTC,CAWRGNSYNEQFF
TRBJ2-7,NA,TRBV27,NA,TGTGCCAGCAGTTTTACGAGCTCCTACGAGCAGTACTTC,CASSFTSSYEQYF
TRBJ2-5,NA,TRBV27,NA,TGTGCCAGCAGTTTAATCGGGACAGGTGCCGGGGGGGCCCAGTACTTC,CASSLIGTGAGGAQYF
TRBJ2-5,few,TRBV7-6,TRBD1,TGTGCCAGCAGCTCGACAGGGGGCGGTGAGACCCAGTACTTC,CASSSTGGGETQYF
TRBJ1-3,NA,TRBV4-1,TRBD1,TGCGCCAGCAGCCACCGGGTTCTGCAGGGGGCTAGTCAAAACACCATATATTTT,CASSHRVLQGASQNTIYF
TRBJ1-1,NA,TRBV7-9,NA,TGTGCCAGCAGCGGGGGACAGAACACTGAAGCTTTCTTT,CASSGGQNTEAFF
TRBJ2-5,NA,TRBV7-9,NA,TGTGCCAGCAGCCAACTAGGGCAGGGACGAACGGGGGAGACCCAGTACTTC,CASSQLGQGRTGETQYF
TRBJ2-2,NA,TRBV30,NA,TGTGCCTGGAGTGTTGTAGAGATTGGGGGGGAGCTGTTTTTT,CAWSVVEIGGELFF
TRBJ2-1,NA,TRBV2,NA,TGTGCCAGCAGCGATCTTCCGGTAACTGAGCAGTTCTTC,CASSDLPVTEQFF
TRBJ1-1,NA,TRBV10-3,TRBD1,TGTGCCATCAGTGACCCTACAGGGGATTACACTGAAGCTTTCTTT,CAISDPTGDYTEAFF
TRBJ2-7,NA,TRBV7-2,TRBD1,TGTGCCAGCAGCCCTGGGACAGGGGAATACGAGCAGTACTTC,CASSPGTGEYEQYF
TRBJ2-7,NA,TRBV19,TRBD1,TGTGCCAGTAGTGCCGGGACAGGGTACTACGAGCAGTACTTC,CASSAGTGYYEQYF
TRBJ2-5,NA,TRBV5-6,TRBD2,TGTGCCAGCAGCCCCGGGACTAGCGCTTGGGGGGAGTACTTC,CASSPGTSAWGEYF
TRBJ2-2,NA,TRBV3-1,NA,TGTGCCAGCAGCCAAGATGGGGGATCCGGGGAGCTGTTTTTT,CASSQDGGSGELFF
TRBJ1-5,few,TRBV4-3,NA,TGCGCCAGCAGCCAAGAGTTGGGACTAAGTCAGCCCCAGCATTTT,CASSQELGLSQPQHF
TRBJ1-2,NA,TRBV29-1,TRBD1,TGCAGCGTTGGACAGGGCGATGGCTACACCTTC,CSVGQGDGYTF
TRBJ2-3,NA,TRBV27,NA,TGTGCCAGCAGTTTCAGGGGCTCGGCAGATACGCAGTATTTT,CASSFRGSADTQYF
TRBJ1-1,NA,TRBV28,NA,TGTGCCAGCAGTTTTGCAGGGGAGGACACTGAAGCTTTCTTT,CASSFAGEDTEAFF
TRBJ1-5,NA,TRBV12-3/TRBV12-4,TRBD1,TGTGCCAGCGCCTCGACAGGGGCCGGAGATCAGCCCCAGCATTTT,CASASTGAGDQPQHF
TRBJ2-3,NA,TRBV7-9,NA,TGTGCCAGCAGCCCCCTGGGGGTTGGGACAGATACGCAGTATTTT,CASSPLGVGTDTQYF
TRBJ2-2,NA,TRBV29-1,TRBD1,TGCAGCGTTGAGGCCTGGACAGGGTCGAGCACCGGGGAGCTGTTTTTT,CSVEAWTGSSTGELFF
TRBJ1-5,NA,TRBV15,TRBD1,TGTGCCACCAGCTCGTCATGGACAGGGAACGGTCAGCCCCAGCATTTT,CATSSSWTGNGQPQHF
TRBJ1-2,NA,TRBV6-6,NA,TGTGCCAGCAAGGTCGTAGGGGGAAACTATGGCTACACCTTC,CASKVVGGNYGYTF
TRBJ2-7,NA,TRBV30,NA,TGTGCCTGGAGTGGAAGAGAGGACGGGACCTACGAGCAGTACTTC,CAWSGREDGTYEQYF
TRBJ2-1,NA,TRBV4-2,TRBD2,TGTGCCAGCAGCCAAGTGTCAGCGGGAGTGGAAAATGAGCAGTTCTTC,CASSQVSAGVENEQFF
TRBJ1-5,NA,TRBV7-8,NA,TGTGCCAGCAGCTCCCCCGGGAGCCAGCCCCAGCATTTT,CASSSPGSQPQHF
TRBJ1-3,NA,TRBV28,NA,TGTGCCAGCAGTTCCTTGGACACCTCTGGAAACACCATATATTTT,CASSSLDTSGNTIYF